These 27 T cell receptor beta chains were sequenced from one sample in a study of cytomegalovirus exposure and HLA in healthy donors. Primers included in the PCR were 60 Vbeta and 13 Jbeta primers. The assay was immunoSEQ multiplex PCR, and TCRdb's table has in-frame clones only and misses some. This table has 210,000 or so clones, 70% to 90% appearing once. The sample taken for sequencing was PBMCs. All receptors derive from a girl aged 2 to 9 in good health and CMV-seronegative.

The chain employs TRBV5-1 and TRBJ2-5; 16 bases match TRBD2. The CDR3 is 17 residues long. From germline, CDR1 is SGHRS and CDR2 YFSETQ. J lost 4 bases, V lost 4 bases, and 7 bases had no gene match. The CDR3 sequence is CASSPGTSGGAGETQYF. CDR3 sequence (DNA): TGCGCCAGCAGCCCCGGGACTAGCGGGGGGGCAGGAGAGACCCAGTACTTC.

The chain uses TRBV19 and TRBJ1-1; D is possibly TRBD1 (6 bases). Looked up from germline, CDR1 is LNHDA and CDR2 is SQIVND (reference sequence). The V end lost 5 bases, the J end lost 2 bases, and 9 bases lay between the germline ends. The CDR3 is 13 amino acids. The chain's CDR3 is CASSQDRNTEAFF. CDR3 nucleotides: TGTGCCAGTAGTCAGGACAGAAACACTGAAGCTTTCTTT.

The genes are TRBV9 and TRBJ2-1; 9 nucleotides agree with TRBD2. With V trimmed by 2 bases and J by 7 bases, 16 bases remained unmatched. This CDR3 is 18 amino acids long. CDR1 is SGDLS and CDR2 is YYNGEE in the germline V gene. The CDR3 region has the DNA TGTGCCAGCAGCGTGGTACGACTAGCGGACCCTTATGGGAATGAGCAGTTCTTC. This codes for CASSVVRLADPYGNEQFF.

The chain uses TRBV27 and TRBJ2-5, with a tentative D call TRBD1 (6 bases). Matching the DNA end better, TRBJ2-7 makes the J call doubtful. This CDR3 spans 16 amino acids. The germline gives CDR1 MNHEY, CDR2 SMNVEV (reference sequence). In DNA, the CDR3 is TGTGCCAGCAGTCCACCAACAGGGAGTCGGACCTACGAGCAGTACTTC. Residues: CASSPPTGSRTYEQYF.

This clone was picked up one time. The J gene is TRBJ2-5, the V gene TRBV4-2, with D possibly TRBD2 on 5 matching bases. Germline loops: CDR1 LGHNA, CDR2 YNFKEQ. The germline V and J ends were trimmed by 1 base and 4 bases, with 13 bases remaining between them. This CDR3 spans 15 amino acids. The CDR3 DNA reads TGTGCCAGCAGCCAAGTAGTGGGGAGTGGAGAGACCCAGTACTTC. It is translated as CASSQVVGSGETQYF.

In nucleotides, the CDR3 is TGTGCCAGCAGCGTACTAGCGGGAGGGCCTAGAGATACGCAGTATTTT. It yields the protein CASSVLAGGPRDTQYF. This rearrangement joins TRBV5-4 to TRBJ2-3; 13 nucleotides agree with TRBD2. This CDR3 has 16 amino acids. The germline CDR1 and CDR2 sequences are SGHNT and YYREEE (reference sequence). The trim removed 4 bases at V and 5 bases at J, leaving 7 bases unmatched.

The CDR3 here is CASSRRTGGSANYGYTF. CDR3 nucleotides: TGTGCCAGCAGCCGTCGGACAGGGGGCTCGGCTAACTATGGCTACACCTTC. The chain carries TRBV13 and TRBJ1-2; 11 nucleotides agree with TRBD1. The V segment lost 5 bases and the J segment 0 bases; nucleotides outside the gene matches: 8. The germline gives CDR1 PRHDT, CDR2 FYEKMQ (reference sequence). The CDR3 contains 17 residues.

The gene calls are TRBV6-1 and TRBJ2-1; 8 nucleotides align to TRBD2. This CDR3 contains 14 residues. The ends lost 5 bases at V and 4 bases at J; junction bases unmatched: 4. CDR1 is MNHNS, CDR2 SASEGT, per germline. The CDR3 loop is CASSLGLAYNEQFF. The CDR3 nucleotides read TGTGCCAGCAGTCTCGGACTAGCTTACAATGAGCAGTTCTTC.

This chain joins TRBV6-5 and TRBJ2-2, with TRBD2 matching 8 bases. With V trimmed by 0 bases and J by 4 bases, 4 bases remained unmatched. CDR3 length: 16 residues. The germline V gene encodes CDR1 MNHEY and CDR2 SVGAGI. The CDR3 DNA is TGTGCCAGCAGTTACTCGGGGACTAGAATCACCGGGGAGCTGTTTTTT. It translates to CASSYSGTRITGELFF.

The gene calls are TRBV7-8 and TRBJ1-4, with 8 bases fitting TRBD1. Trimming took 2 bases from V and 2 from J; bases not matched to a gene: 10. The CDR3 extends over 18 amino acids. Germline CDR1 and CDR2: SGHVS and FQNEAQ. CDR3 bases: TGTGCCAGCAGCTTAAGCAGGGTCCAGGGGGCCACTAATGAAAAACTGTTTTTT. Encoded protein: CASSLSRVQGATNEKLFF.

The chain couples TRBV19 to TRBJ1-5, with 8 nucleotides matching TRBD1. The CDR3 consists of 20 residues. Per the germline V gene, CDR1 is LNHDA and CDR2 is SQIVND (reference sequence). Trimming cost V 1 base and J 0 bases; bases outside gene matches: 14. The DNA of the CDR3 is TGTGCCAGTAGTATAGGTTCCCGGGACAGGACCCCCTATAGCAATCAGCCCCAGCATTTT. Amino acids: CASSIGSRDRTPYSNQPQHF.

The V gene is TRBV7-9, the J gene TRBJ2-2; 7 bases are a match to TRBD2. CDR3 size: 14 residues. J was trimmed by 4 bases and V by 1 base; bases with no gene match: 0. Looked up from germline, CDR1 is SEHNR and CDR2 is FQNEAQ (reference sequence). The CDR3 loop is CASSLGGGTGELFF. CDR3 nucleotide sequence: TGTGCCAGCAGCTTAGGGGGGGGCACCGGGGAGCTGTTTTTT. Complete variable domain (other parts from reference TRBV7-9 and TRBJ2-2): DTGVSQNPRHKITKRGQNVTFRCDPISEHNRLYWYRQTLGQGPEFLTYFQNEAQLEKSRLLSDRFSAERPKGSFSTLEIQRTEQGDSAMYLCASSLGGGTGELFFGEGSRLTVL.

V and J are TRBV27 and TRBJ1-2; 7 positions match TRBD1. V shed 7 bases, J shed 5 bases, and the junction held 7 bases outside the gene matches. CDR3 length equals 13 residues. Germline CDR1 reads MNHEY; CDR2 reads SMNVEV (reference sequence). The CDR3 sequence: CASMEGQLYGYTF. For the CDR3, the DNA is TGTGCCAGCATGGAGGGACAGCTATATGGCTACACCTTC.

V usage is TRBV4-2 and J usage is TRBJ1-5; TRBD1 aligns across 8 bases. V lost 0 bases and J lost 2; bases outside the gene matches: 0. CDR3 length equals 15 residues. Germline CDR1 is LGHNA and CDR2 is YNFKEQ. CDR3 sequence reads: CASSQETGGNQPQHF. The CDR3 DNA follows: TGTGCCAGCAGCCAAGAGACAGGGGGCAATCAGCCCCAGCATTTT.

V usage is TRBV4-1 and J usage is TRBJ2-7, with 13 bases lining up with TRBD2. V shed 4 bases and J 4 bases; nucleotides not matched to a gene: 4. The CDR3 length is 15 residues. CDR1 is MGHRA and CDR2 is YSYEKL in the germline V gene. Written as DNA, the CDR3 is TGCGCCAGCAGCCTGAGGACTAGCGGGGGATACGAGCAGTACTTC. Residues: CASSLRTSGGYEQYF.

This clone has a handful of counts. The rearrangement joins TRBV4-2 to TRBJ1-1; D call uncertain. The CDR3 runs to 14 residues. V was cut by 4 bases and J by 2 bases, with 11 bases left in between. CDR1 is LGHNA and CDR2 is YNFKEQ in the germline V gene. This CDR3 reads CASSRRAGNTEAFF. The DNA of the CDR3 is TGTGCCAGCAGCCGGCGAGCAGGAAACACTGAAGCTTTCTTT.

CDR3 sequence reads: CASSQDLTTYHEQFF. For the CDR3, the DNA is TGCGCCAGCAGCCAAGATCTCACCACTTACCATGAGCAGTTCTTC. The V and J genes are TRBV4-1 and TRBJ2-1, with unresolved D. The CDR3 contains 15 residues. Trimming took off 0 bases at V and 8 bases at J, with 14 bases between the two ends. CDR1 MGHRA and CDR2 YSYEKL come from the germline V gene.

The chain uses TRBV5-1 and TRBJ2-7; 8 nucleotides line up with TRBD1. CDR3 length: 15 amino acids. CDR1 and CDR2 (germline): SGHRS, YFSETQ. J was trimmed by 4 bases and V by 0 bases; bases with no gene match: 6. The CDR3 region has the DNA TGCGCCAGCAGCTTGGAAGGCAGGGGGCTATACGAGCAGTACTTC. It yields the protein CASSLEGRGLYEQYF. The full variable domain, with the rest looked up from reference TRBV5-1 and TRBJ2-7, is KAGVTQTPRYLIKTRGQQVTLSCSPISGHRSVSWYQQTPGQGLQFLFEYFSETQRNKGNFPGRFSGRQFSNSRSEMNVSTLELGDSALYLCASSLEGRGLYEQYFGPGTRLTVT.

This clone was recorded once. The J gene is TRBJ1-2, the V gene TRBV11-2; 7 nucleotides align to TRBD1. V shed 5 bases, J shed 6 bases, and the junction held 12 bases outside the gene matches. The CDR3 has 15 residues. Looked up from germline, CDR1 is SGHAT and CDR2 is FQNNGV. CDR3 in amino acids: CASSLPRTGGDGYTF. CDR3 bases: TGTGCCAGCAGCCTACCAAGGACAGGAGGGGATGGCTACACCTTC.

This sequence joins TRBV2 and TRBJ1-2; D is perhaps TRBD1 (5 bases). Germline CDR1 is SNHLY and CDR2 is FYNNEI. The CDR3 is 14 residues long. Trimming removed 8 bases at V and 8 bases at J, with 21 bases between. The CDR3 here is CASDYTGGNGGYTF. In DNA, the CDR3 is TGTGCCAGCGACTACACGGGGGGGAACGGGGGCTACACCTTC.

This clone turned up a few times. The V call is TRBV6-5, the J call TRBJ1-1; 12 bases align to TRBD1. The V gene's germline CDR1 is MNHEY and CDR2 SVGAGI. Trimming at V came to 8 bases and at J to 10 bases, leaving 8 bases not matched to a gene. The CDR3 runs to 13 residues. The CDR3 DNA reads as TGTGCCAGCTGGGACAGGGGGCTCGTTGGAGCTTTCTTT. Its translation is CASWDRGLVGAFF.

This clone was observed a single time. This CDR3 reads CASSVEGGGQETQYF. CDR3 sequence (DNA): TGTGCCAGCAGCGTAGAGGGCGGGGGACAAGAGACCCAGTACTTC. V usage is TRBV9 and J usage is TRBJ2-5, with 7 nucleotides matching TRBD2. The J segment lost 2 bases and the V segment lost 0 bases, leaving 4 bases of the junction unmatched. The CDR3 consists of 15 residues. The germline V gene encodes CDR1 SGDLS and CDR2 YYNGEE.

This clone was recorded only once. The chain is built from TRBV6-1 and TRBJ2-1, with a tentative D call TRBD1 (5 bases). The CDR3 has 15 residues. CDR1 and CDR2 (germline): MNHNS, SASEGT. With 7 bases removed from V and 1 base from J, the gap between germline ends came to 14 bases. CDR3: CASIKIGVSYNEQFF. The CDR3 DNA is TGTGCCAGCATCAAGATAGGGGTATCCTACAATGAGCAGTTCTTC.

The V call is TRBV6-5, the J call TRBJ1-2; maybe TRBD1 (5 bases). CDR3 length equals 15 residues. Trimming took off 2 bases at V and 2 bases at J, with 12 bases between the two ends. The germline V gene has CDR1 MNHEY and CDR2 SVGAGI. The CDR3 here is CASSYAGKGNYGYTF. DNA for the CDR3: TGTGCCAGCAGTTACGCGGGGAAGGGGAACTATGGCTACACCTTC.

The CDR3 spells CASSLAATSGGYEQYF. CDR3 in DNA: TGCGCCAGCAGCTTGGCCGCAACTAGCGGGGGTTACGAGCAGTACTTC. V is TRBV5-1 and J is TRBJ2-7; 11 nucleotides agree with TRBD2. Germline V gene lookup returns CDR1 SGHRS and CDR2 YFSETQ. This CDR3 is 16 amino acids long. With 0 bases clipped from V and 4 bases from J, the junction kept 6 bases outside the gene matches.

This clone has just one count. This sequence joins TRBV7-9 and TRBJ1-2, with 9 bases identical to TRBD1. Germline-derived CDR1 and CDR2 are SEHNR and FQNEAQ (reference sequence). J was trimmed by 2 bases and V by 1 base; bases with no gene match: 8. The CDR3 loop spans 17 amino acids. This chain's CDR3 is CASSLGPRGQGNYGYTF. The CDR3 nucleotides are TGTGCCAGCAGCTTAGGTCCGCGAGGACAGGGGAACTATGGCTACACCTTC. Together with reference TRBV7-9 and TRBJ1-2, the CDR3 gives the full variable domain: DTGVSQNPRHKITKRGQNVTFRCDPISEHNRLYWYRQTLGQGPEFLTYFQNEAQLEKSRLLSDRFSAERPKGSFSTLEIQRTEQGDSAMYLCASSLGPRGQGNYGYTFGSGTRLTVV.

The gene calls are TRBV30 and TRBJ1-5; D is possibly TRBD1 (5 bases). In germline, CDR1 is GTSNPN, CDR2 SVGIG (reference sequence). V was pared by 4 bases and J by 6 bases, with 13 bases between. The CDR3 length is 13 residues. The CDR3 loop reads CAWTWGGGQPQHF. DNA for the CDR3: TGTGCCTGGACGTGGGGGGGAGGTCAGCCCCAGCATTTT.